The T cell receptor beta chain under discussion was sequenced for a study of blood T cell repertoires in COVID-19. Data came from immunoSEQ multiplex PCR; TCRdb stores just in-frame clones and leaves some out. The sample has some 180,000 clones; around 85% are singletons. This clonotype was sampled from a man aged 40-50 years who had recovered from COVID-19. The source material was PBMCs or T cells enriched from blood (not recorded which).

The CDR3 DNA sequence: TGTGCCAGCAGTTTAGGGGCAGGGGGAAACACCATATATTTT. Translating it yields CASSLGAGGNTIYF. The chain combines TRBV28 with TRBJ1-3; TRBD1 is a possible D gene (5 bases). The CDR3 extends over 14 amino acids. Germline V gene data show CDR1 as MDHEN and CDR2 as SYDVKM. V lost 2 bases, J lost 4 bases, and 9 bases lay in between. The full variable domain, its missing parts supplied by reference TRBV28 and TRBJ1-3, is DVKVTQSSRYLVKRTGEKVFLECVQDMDHENMFWYRQDPGLGLRLIYFSYDVKMKEKGDIPEGYSVSREKKERFSLILESASTNQTSMYLCASSLGAGGNTIYFGEGSWLTVV.